The 5 T cell receptor beta chains below were found in one sample sequenced in a study of blood T cell repertoires in COVID-19. Repertoires were generated with immunoSEQ multiplex PCR, while TCRdb's copy carries only in-frame clones and drops some. In the table there are 90,000 to 130,000 clones, approximately 80% of which are singletons. Sequencing used peripheral blood. Every receptor here comes from a woman in her seventies with acute or convalescent COVID-19.

This clone was picked up a small number of times. The V call is TRBV7-3, the J call TRBJ1-5; D not resolved. With 5 bases removed from V and 7 bases from J, the gap between germline ends came to 12 bases. CDR3 size: 13 residues. The germline V gene has CDR1 SGHTA and CDR2 FQGTGA. CDR3 sequence: CASSPGPLQPQHF. The CDR3 DNA follows: TGTGCCAGCAGCCCTGGGCCGCTCCAGCCCCAGCATTTT. The full variable domain, with the rest looked up from reference TRBV7-3 and TRBJ1-5, is GAGVSQTPSNKVTEKGKYVELRCDPISGHTALYWYRQSLGQGPEFLIYFQGTGAADDSGLPNDRFFAVRPEGSVSTLKIQRTERGDSAVYLCASSPGPLQPQHFGDGTRLSIL.

This clone appeared a few times. The CDR3 bases are TGTGCCAGCAGTAAGAGGCAGAACTATGGCTACACCTTC. Its protein is CASSKRQNYGYTF. The V gene is TRBV2, the J gene TRBJ1-2; D is unresolved. The V end lost 5 bases, the J end lost 2 bases, and 9 bases lay between the germline ends. This CDR3 is built from 13 residues. Looked up from germline, CDR1 is SNHLY and CDR2 is FYNNEI.

The V and J genes are TRBV6-5 and TRBJ2-3, with 8 positions matching TRBD1. The J segment lost 2 bases and the V segment lost 4 bases, leaving 2 bases of the junction unmatched. Germline CDR1 and CDR2: MNHEY and SVGAGI. CDR3 length equals 14 residues. CDR3 region: CASSLDRDTDTQYF. The CDR3 DNA reads as TGTGCCAGCAGTTTGGACAGGGACACAGATACGCAGTATTTT.

This chain connects TRBV28 to TRBJ1-5, with 7 bases aligning to TRBD1. The J segment lost 3 bases and the V segment lost 5 bases, leaving 4 bases of the junction unmatched. CDR1 and CDR2 from the germline V gene are MDHEN and SYDVKM. The CDR3 contains 14 residues. The CDR3 bases are TGTGCCAGCAGTGTAGGACAGGTCAATCAGCCCCAGCATTTT. This sequence encodes CASSVGQVNQPQHF.

The chain combines TRBV14 with TRBJ2-1; D not certain. The CDR3 loop spans 14 amino acids. The germline V and J ends were trimmed by 2 bases and 5 bases, with 10 bases remaining between them. The germline V gene encodes CDR1 SGHDN and CDR2 FVKESK. Written as DNA, the CDR3 is TGTGCCAGCAGCCAATATGTTGGAGACAATGAGCAGTTCTTC. Amino acids: CASSQYVGDNEQFF.